This T cell receptor beta chain was documented in a study of technical replicates of blood from a few donors. V shed 2 bases and J shed 1 base, with 9 bases lying between them. The CDR3 is 15 amino acids. Germline V gene data show CDR1 as MDHEN and CDR2 as SYDVKM. Sequencing used immunoSEQ multiplex PCR; TCRdb keeps in-frame clones, though not all of them. The top ten hold about 0.41% of the sample, which has 45,000 to 55,000 clones, more than 95% seen once. This receptor was obtained from a human donor in good health. The sample was T cells isolated from PBMCs. The rearrangement links TRBV28 to TRBJ1-5; D is unclear. Here the CDR3 reads CASSLSRESNQPQHF. Written as DNA, the CDR3 is TGTGCCAGCAGTTTAAGTCGGGAGAGCAATCAGCCCCAGCATTTT.